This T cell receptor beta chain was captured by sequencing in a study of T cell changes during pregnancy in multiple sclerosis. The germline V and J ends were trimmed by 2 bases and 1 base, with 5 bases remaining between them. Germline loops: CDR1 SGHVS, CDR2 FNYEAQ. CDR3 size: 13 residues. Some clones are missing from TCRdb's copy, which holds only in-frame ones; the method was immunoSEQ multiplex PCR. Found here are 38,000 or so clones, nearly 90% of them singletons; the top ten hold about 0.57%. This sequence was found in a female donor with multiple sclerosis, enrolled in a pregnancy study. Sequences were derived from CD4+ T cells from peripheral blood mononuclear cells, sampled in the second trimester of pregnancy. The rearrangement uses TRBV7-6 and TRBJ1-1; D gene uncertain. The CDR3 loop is CASSLQQNTEAFF. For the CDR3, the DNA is TGTGCCAGCAGCTTACAACAGAACACTGAAGCTTTCTTT.